This TCR beta chain appears in the sequencing data of a study of cytomegalovirus exposure and HLA in healthy donors. General study points: A few CMV-associated chains were confirmed in vitro to be specific for CMV antigens. Sequencing likely generated an artifact that appeared as a cluster of highly shared sequence variants. By a later analysis, the bulk of CMV-associated TCR beta chains appeared HLA-restricted. Analyses of presence and absence presupposed an approximately uniform sequencing depth across donors.

PCR amplification relied on 60 Vbeta primers (plus 13 Jbeta primers). Measured with immunoSEQ multiplex PCR; TCRdb has only the in-frame clones, and not every one. The sample records approximately 120,000 clones, roughly 71% being singletons. Comment on this clone: Its specificity is unknown.

Germline loops: CDR1 MNHEY, CDR2 SVGAGI. Trimming took off 7 bases at V and 6 bases at J, with 15 bases between the two ends. The CDR3 is 13 amino acids. This chain joins TRBV6-5 and TRBJ1-2, with D tentatively TRBD1 (5 bases). Material for sequencing was PBMCs. The TCR originated in a woman aged 50 to 65 in good health and CMV-seropositive. CDR3 DNA: TGTGCCAGCACCGCTCGGGAGGGGAATGGCTACACCTTC. This codes for CASTAREGNGYTF.